The 25 T cell receptor beta chains in this list originate from one sample, sequenced in a study of T cells in localized non-small cell lung cancer. The method was immunoSEQ multiplex PCR; TCRdb's version includes in-frame clones alone and lacks a portion of them. The sample has 2,500 to 3,500 clones; about 31% are singletons. The specimen was normal lung tissue next to the tumor, collected before any cancer treatment. These receptors came from a woman aged 35-75 years with stage I lung adenocarcinoma.

The V call is TRBV5-1, the J call TRBJ2-1; D not resolved. Germline assignment: CDR1 SGHRS and CDR2 YFSETQ. The germline V and J ends were trimmed by 0 bases and 7 bases, with 11 bases remaining between them. The CDR3 runs 14 residues. The CDR3 loop reads CASSLDSVGNEQFF. DNA for the CDR3: TGCGCCAGCAGCTTGGACAGTGTGGGGAATGAGCAGTTCTTC.

This clone ranks as large. This chain connects TRBV30 to TRBJ1-3; D is undetermined. The germline CDR1 and CDR2 sequences are GTSNPN and SVGIG (reference sequence). The CDR3 is 15 amino acids. V shed 0 bases and J shed 2 bases, with 11 bases lying between them. CDR3 in amino acids: CAWSVGTAPGNTIYF. The CDR3 DNA is TGTGCCTGGAGTGTCGGCACAGCCCCTGGAAACACCATATATTTT. Complete variable domain (other parts from reference TRBV30 and TRBJ1-3): SQTIHQWPATLVQPVGSPLSLECTVEGTSNPNLYWYRQAAGRGLQLLFYSVGIGQISSEVPQNLSASRPQDRQFILSSKKLLLSDSGFYLCAWSVGTAPGNTIYFGEGSWLTVV.

This clone was counted a few times. This chain joins TRBV14 and TRBJ1-3; maybe TRBD1 (6 bases). Germline lookup yields CDR1 SGHDN and CDR2 FVKESK. The CDR3 has 15 amino acids. Trimming shortened V by 0 bases and J by 4 bases, and 10 bases separated the two germline ends. CDR3 region: CASSQDHRAGNTIYF. The DNA for the CDR3 is TGTGCCAGCAGCCAAGACCACAGGGCCGGAAACACCATATATTTT.

In this sample, this clone is medium-sized. V usage is TRBV4-1 and J usage is TRBJ2-1; D is possibly TRBD1 (6 bases). CDR3 size: 15 residues. The V and J ends lost 4 bases and 5 bases respectively, with 15 bases between them. Per germline, CDR1 MGHRA and CDR2 YSYEKL. This CDR3 is CASSPGVSKHNEQFF. CDR3 DNA: TGCGCCAGCAGCCCAGGGGTGTCCAAACACAATGAGCAGTTCTTC.

In this sample, this clone turned up a few times. The chain joins TRBV28 to TRBJ1-1; no reliable D call. This CDR3 is built from 13 residues. Germline-derived CDR1 and CDR2 are MDHEN and SYDVKM. The germline V and J ends were trimmed by 6 bases and 1 base, with 9 bases remaining between them. The CDR3 nucleotides read TGTGCCAGCAGCTCAGATCCGAACACTGAAGCTTTCTTT. Protein sequence: CASSSDPNTEAFF.

The chain carries TRBV28 and TRBJ2-7; TRBD1 matches at 8 bases. The CDR3 length is 14 residues. J lost 4 bases, V lost 2 bases, and 4 bases had no gene match. From germline, CDR1 is MDHEN and CDR2 SYDVKM. The CDR3 reads CASSLQGARYEQYF. Written as DNA, the CDR3 is TGTGCCAGCAGTTTACAGGGGGCGAGGTACGAGCAGTACTTC.

This chain links TRBV7-2 with TRBJ2-2; D is undetermined. CDR1 and CDR2 from the germline V gene are SGHTA and FQGNSA. There are 13 residues in the CDR3. The V and J ends lost 3 bases and 1 base respectively, with 3 bases between them. The CDR3 bases are TGTGCCAGCAGCTTCTGGAACACCGGGGAGCTGTTTTTT. This encodes CASSFWNTGELFF.

This sequence joins TRBV6-8 and TRBJ1-2; D is undetermined. The CDR3 contains 17 residues. Trimming left V 5 bases short and J 4 bases short, with 23 bases between. Germline CDR1 MNHGY, CDR2 SAAAGT. The CDR3 nucleotides read TGTGCCAGCAGTCCCCGGAGTAGTCTCTACATGGGCTATGGCTACACCTTC. It yields the protein CASSPRSSLYMGYGYTF.

The V and J genes are TRBV6-8 and TRBJ2-2; D is perhaps TRBD1 (6 bases). The CDR3 totals 17 residues. Germline V CDR1 and CDR2: MNHGY, SAAAGT. The V end was cut by 5 bases, the J end by 5 bases, with 21 bases between. The CDR3 nucleotides are TGTGCCAGCAGTCCCGGGACACACGATCTCGAAACCGGGGAGCTGTTTTTT. Residues: CASSPGTHDLETGELFF.

This clone showed up just a few times. The chain links TRBV6-7 to TRBJ1-1; 7 bases are a match to TRBD1. TRBV6-7 is filed as an ORF, its function uncertain. V gave up 4 bases and J gave up 7 bases; unmatched junction bases: 0. This CDR3 is 11 amino acids long. The CDR3: CASSWDSEAFF. For the CDR3, the DNA is TGTGCCAGCAGTTGGGACAGTGAAGCTTTCTTT.

This clone was seen a handful of times. The chain employs TRBV28 and TRBJ1-2; D is ambiguous. The CDR3 is made up of 13 amino acids. V lost 4 bases to trimming and J lost 9 bases, with 15 bases between them. CDR1 and CDR2 from the germline V gene are MDHEN and SYDVKM. The CDR3 DNA sequence: TGTGCCAGCAGTTCTCCACGAGAGGCGAGCTACACCTTC. It translates to CASSSPREASYTF.

This clone was seen more than once but under ten times. The chain has TRBV4-1 and TRBJ2-1; tentatively, D is TRBD1 or TRBD2 (5 bases each). The germline V gene has CDR1 MGHRA and CDR2 YSYEKL. The CDR3 is made up of 16 amino acids. With 3 bases removed from V and 5 bases from J, the gap between germline ends came to 17 bases. In DNA form, the CDR3 reads TGCGCCAGCAGCCAGACGGGACCCCCCCTCGACAATGAGCAGTTCTTC. This gives the protein CASSQTGPPLDNEQFF.

This clone was picked up a small number of times. This chain joins TRBV11-3 and TRBJ1-2; D is unresolved. V lost 3 bases and J 4 bases, leaving 15 bases between the germline ends. The CDR3 runs 15 residues. Germline values: CDR1 SGHNT, CDR2 YENEEA. CDR3 coding DNA: TGTGCCAGCAGCTTTTTACCCCCTGTGGGCTATGGCTACACCTTC. Translating gives CASSFLPPVGYGYTF.

This clone was counted only a few times. The chain is built from TRBV9 and TRBJ2-3; TRBD2 is a possible D gene (6 bases). The CDR3 contains 16 residues. Germline-derived CDR1 and CDR2 are SGDLS and YYNGEE. Trimming cost V 0 bases and J 2 bases, with 13 bases left between them. The CDR3 protein is CASSVAKTRLTDTQYF. The CDR3 nucleotides are TGTGCCAGCAGCGTAGCGAAGACTAGGCTCACAGATACGCAGTATTTT. Together with reference TRBV9 and TRBJ2-3, the CDR3 gives the full variable domain: DSGVTQTPKHLITATGQRVTLRCSPRSGDLSVYWYQQSLDQGLQFLIQYYNGEERAKGNILERFSAQQFPDLHSELNLSSLELGDSALYFCASSVAKTRLTDTQYFGPGTRLTVL.

CDR3 sequence: CASSRGTGGSYGYTF. The CDR3 bases are TGCGCCAGCAGCCGAGGGACAGGGGGTTCGTATGGCTACACCTTC. The chain has TRBV5-1 and TRBJ1-2; 11 bases match TRBD1. The germline V gene encodes CDR1 SGHRS and CDR2 YFSETQ. CDR3 length: 15 amino acids. Trimming cost V 4 bases and J 5 bases; bases outside gene matches: 7.

CDR3 DNA sequence: TGTGCCAGCTCACCAGGCCGGGCAGGAACTGTAAAACTGTTTTTT. The encoded protein is CASSPGRAGTVKLFF. This chain links TRBV18 with TRBJ1-4; D remains unclear. The ends were cut back, 2 bases at V and 10 bases at J, with 17 bases in the middle. This CDR3 region has 15 residues. From germline, CDR1 is KGHSH and CDR2 LQKENI.

The gene calls are TRBV19 and TRBJ1-2, with D perhaps TRBD1 (6 bases). Trimming stripped 6 bases from V and 1 base from J, with 12 bases between. This CDR3 comprises 14 residues. Germline CDR1 and CDR2: LNHDA and SQIVND (reference sequence). CDR3 sequence reads: CASRETGHNYGYTF. In nucleotides, the CDR3 is TGTGCCAGTAGAGAGACAGGCCATAACTATGGCTACACCTTC. Combining the CDR3 with reference TRBV19 and TRBJ1-2 gives the whole variable domain DGGITQSPKYLFRKEGQNVTLSCEQNLNHDAMYWYRQDPGQGLRLIYYSQIVNDFQKGDIAEGYSVSREKKESFPLTVTSAQKNPTAFYLCASRETGHNYGYTFGSGTRLTVV.

The CDR3 here is CASSPSRGGESMGYTF. Written as DNA, the CDR3 is TGTGCCAGCTCACCCTCCCGGGGCGGGGAGAGTATGGGCTACACCTTC. The rearrangement joins TRBV18 to TRBJ1-2; TRBD1 might be the D (5 bases). From germline, CDR1 is KGHSH and CDR2 LQKENI. The CDR3 spans 16 residues. Trimming stripped 3 bases from V and 8 bases from J, with 22 bases between. The whole variable domain, filled in from reference TRBV18 and TRBJ1-2, reads NAGVMQNPRHLVRRRGQEARLRCSPMKGHSHVYWYRQLPEEGLKFMVYLQKENIIDESGMPKERFSAEFPKEGPSILRIQQVVRGDSAAYFCASSPSRGGESMGYTFGSGTRLTVV.

This clone was found a few times. The sample contains more than one DNA sequence encoding this CDR3. This chain links TRBV14 with TRBJ1-1, with no clear D. CDR3 size: 13 residues. Germline loops: CDR1 SGHDN, CDR2 FVKESK. The V end was cut by 1 base, the J end by 8 bases, with 11 bases between. This CDR3 is CASSQGDGREAFF. In DNA, the CDR3 is TGTGCCAGCAGCCAAGGGGATGGGAGGGAAGCTTTCTTT.

The rearrangement uses TRBV6-8 and TRBJ2-1; the match to TRBD2 covers 7 bases. Germline loops: CDR1 MNHGY, CDR2 SAAAGT. V lost 8 bases and J lost 4; bases outside the gene matches: 11. This CDR3 comprises 15 residues. CDR3 nucleotides: TGTGCCAGCCGGCCGCGGGAGTCCAGGTACAATGAGCAGTTCTTC. It specifies CASRPRESRYNEQFF.

This clone has a handful of counts. The rearrangement joins TRBV30 to TRBJ2-7; possibly TRBD1 for D (6 bases). The ends were cut back, 2 bases at V and 3 bases at J, with 11 bases in the middle. This CDR3 is 13 amino acids long. Germline V CDR1 and CDR2: GTSNPN, SVGIG (reference sequence). In nucleotides, the CDR3 is TGTGCCTGGAGTTCACAGGACAGCTACGAGCAGTACTTC. Translating gives CAWSSQDSYEQYF. The entire variable domain, with the rest obtained from reference TRBV30 and TRBJ2-7, is as follows: SQTIHQWPATLVQPVGSPLSLECTVEGTSNPNLYWYRQAAGRGLQLLFYSVGIGQISSEVPQNLSASRPQDRQFILSSKKLLLSDSGFYLCAWSSQDSYEQYFGPGTRLTVT.

The V and J genes are TRBV18 and TRBJ2-7; 12 bases agree with TRBD2. The CDR3 contains 15 residues. Looked up from germline, CDR1 is KGHSH and CDR2 is LQKENI. The V gene end was trimmed by 2 bases and the J gene end by 6 bases; junction bases not matched to a gene: 5. The CDR3 loop reads CASSPSSGRAGEQYF. In nucleotides, the CDR3 is TGTGCCAGCTCACCATCTAGCGGGAGGGCCGGCGAGCAGTACTTC.

This chain joins TRBV6-8 and TRBJ1-2, with 7 bases fitting TRBD1. The CDR3 covers 17 residues. V lost 6 bases to trimming and J lost 6 bases; unmatched junction nucleotides: 19. From germline, CDR1 is MNHGY and CDR2 SAAAGT. The CDR3 spells CASSSHPGQARNHGYTF. CDR3 coding DNA: TGTGCCAGCAGCTCCCACCCTGGACAGGCCAGGAACCATGGCTACACCTTC.

This clone turned up a few times. The genes are TRBV4-1 and TRBJ1-2; possibly TRBD1 for D (5 bases). V shed 1 base and J shed 6 bases, with 15 bases lying between them. The germline gives CDR1 MGHRA, CDR2 YSYEKL. CDR3 length: 15 amino acids. CDR3 nucleotides: TGCGCCAGCAGCCAAGGAGAGTGGGGCGCGGATGGCTACACCTTC. Its protein is CASSQGEWGADGYTF.

The rearrangement links TRBV27 to TRBJ2-3, with 14 bases matching TRBD2. V was clipped by 2 bases and J by 2 bases; unmatched bases: 3. Germline loops: CDR1 MNHEY, CDR2 SMNVEV (reference sequence). The CDR3 is made up of 17 amino acids. CDR3 protein: CASSLPGLAGDTDTQYF. CDR3 DNA: TGTGCCAGCAGTTTACCGGGACTAGCGGGGGACACAGATACGCAGTATTTT.